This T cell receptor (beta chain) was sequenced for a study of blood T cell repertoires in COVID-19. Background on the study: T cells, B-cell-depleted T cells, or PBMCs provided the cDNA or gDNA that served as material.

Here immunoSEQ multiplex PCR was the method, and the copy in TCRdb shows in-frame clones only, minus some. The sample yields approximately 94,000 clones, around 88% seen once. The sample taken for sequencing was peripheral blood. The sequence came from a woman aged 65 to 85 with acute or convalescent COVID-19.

Written as DNA, the CDR3 is TGCGCCAGCAGCTTGGACCTAGCGGGGAACACAGATACGCAGTATTTT. Its protein is CASSLDLAGNTDTQYF. V is TRBV5-1 and J is TRBJ2-3; 9 nucleotides match TRBD2. Looked up from germline, CDR1 is SGHRS and CDR2 is YFSETQ. The CDR3 covers 16 residues. V trimming: 0 bases; J trimming: 2 bases; junction bases outside the gene matches: 4.